This TCR beta chain stems from a study of T cell responses to AZD1222 COVID-19 vaccine. Study-level findings and limits: Repertoire sampling occurred only after the peak T cell response. Unmutated variant regions reportedly attract nearly half of all spike-specific TCRs.

Method: immunoSEQ multiplex PCR; TCRdb's copy keeps in-frame clones and lacks some. The repertoire holds around 140,000 clones, with more than 90% as singletons. In regard to this clone: Antigen: not known.

The sequence was collected from an adult in good health. The specimen was peripheral blood, collected on day 0 of AZD1222 vaccination.

CDR3 amino acids: CASSNGGQARGESYNSPLHF. The CDR3 DNA sequence: TGTGCCAGCAGCAATGGGGGACAGGCTAGAGGGGAGTCCTATAATTCACCCCTCCACTTT. This rearrangement joins TRBV21-1 to TRBJ1-6; the table's TRBD1 call for D was not verified on the DNA. TRBV21-1 is annotated as a pseudogene. CDR3 length equals 20 residues.